This T cell receptor (beta chain) originates from a study of Ad26.COV2.S vaccination and SARS-CoV-2 variants (dated by TCRdb to about 2021). In the study overall: Vaccine-arm donors were drawn from COV1001, a multicentre, randomized, double-blind, placebo-controlled phase I-IIa trial of Ad26.COV2.S in healthy adults. TCRbeta repertoire sequencing was used to assess the specificity and breadth of SARS-CoV-2-reactive T cell receptors after Ad26.COV2.S vaccination. Trial participants were randomized into five groups of five, in which low-dose or high-dose Ad26.COV2.S was given once or twice, or placebo was given on both occasions. A total of about 30 samples were included in the TCR-sequenced set, comprising about 20 Ad26.COV2.S vaccine recipients, 5 placebo recipients and 8 SARS-CoV-2 convalescent individuals. Dosing of Ad26.COV2.S was intramuscular, at either 5x10^10 or 1x10^11 viral particles, delivered as one shot or as two shots spaced 56 days apart. Investigators remained blinded to trial group allocation during experiments and outcome assessment. General study outcomes and caveats: Non-spike TCR breadth was comparable between vaccine and placebo recipients, consistent with the vaccine containing only spike. Ad26.COV2.S recipients had higher spike-specific TCR breadth than placebo recipients (P = 0.0014). The study was not powered for comparison of responses between vaccine doses or regimens. It was noted by the authors that total T cell responses may have been underestimated by the TCR breadth and depth analyses. After vaccination, substantial breadth of spike-specific CD8+ and CD4+ T cell responses was reported.

As regards this clone: The antigen it binds to is not known. No quality values exist for individual bases; no much larger clone is one base distant.

The germline V gene (reference sequence) sets CDR1 to MNHEY and CDR2 to SMNVEV. Inclusive of the bounding cysteine and phenylalanine, the CDR3 is 14 residues long. CDR3 DNA only is kept here, 42 bases in frame from base 1. A distance of 12 bases separates the germline ends of V and J, which lose 6 bases and 3 bases respectively. The immunoSEQ Assay was the method used to sequence TCRbeta CDR3 regions. After extraction, genomic DNA underwent amplification by bias-controlled multiplex PCR, followed by high-throughput sequencing. As for how the authors treated the data: To quantify the absolute abundance of each unique TCRbeta CDR3 region, sequences were collapsed and filtered. T cell fraction was estimated by normalization of TCRbeta template counts to usable DNA, with usable DNA being measured through amplification of reference genes present in all nucleated cells. Repertoire TCRs were annotated as SARS-CoV-2-specific by exact matching of V gene, CDR3 amino acid sequence and J gene to a known reactive TCR set. The reference SARS-CoV-2 TCR set came from MIRA and was filtered for enrichment in COVID-19-positive ImmuneCODE repertoires, removing public or cross-reactive TCRs. Based on the MIRA antigens, annotated TCRs were further analysed at the level of specific ORF or position within ORF. Breadth was defined as annotated unique rearrangements over total unique productive rearrangements; depth was the summed frequency of those rearrangements. Two-sided Wilcoxon rank-sum tests were applied when comparing TCR breadth between groups. The table comes from immuneACCESS by way of TCRdb, which keeps in-frame sequences with V and J called. Part of the clones is missing from these tables; in studies checked, under half for an unresolved V gene and the rest for unknown reasons. Clone size and the V and J calls come from that table; the DNA yielded D and trimming. The sample table holds over 400,000 clones, of which around 92% were seen once. The ten top clones hold 1.5% to 2% of the sample.

This specimen's treatment or condition label, interpreted: some 20 received Ad26.COV2.S at low or high dose, single or two shots; several received placebo; per-sample allocation not given. For vaccine and placebo recipients, repertoires were sequenced using samples collected on day 63 after the first injection. In Cohort 1b, 25 adults aged 18-55 years were enrolled at a single site in Boston, USA, between 29 July and 7 August 2020. Ad26.COV2.S consisted of a replication-incompetent adenovirus type 26 vector by which a prefusion-stabilized SARS-CoV-2 spike protein from the original Wuhan strain was expressed.

The sample in question was peripheral blood, obtained in a trial of Ad26.COV2.S vaccine versus placebo. This clonotype was obtained from a person aged 18 to 59 who received the Ad26.COV2.S COVID-19 vaccine or a placebo. The V gene is TRBV27 and the J gene is TRBJ1-3, with no D gene named confidently. The DNA sequence reads TGTGCCAGCAGAAACCTAGGACGTGGAAACACCATATATTTT. Translated, it gives CASRNLGRGNTIYF.